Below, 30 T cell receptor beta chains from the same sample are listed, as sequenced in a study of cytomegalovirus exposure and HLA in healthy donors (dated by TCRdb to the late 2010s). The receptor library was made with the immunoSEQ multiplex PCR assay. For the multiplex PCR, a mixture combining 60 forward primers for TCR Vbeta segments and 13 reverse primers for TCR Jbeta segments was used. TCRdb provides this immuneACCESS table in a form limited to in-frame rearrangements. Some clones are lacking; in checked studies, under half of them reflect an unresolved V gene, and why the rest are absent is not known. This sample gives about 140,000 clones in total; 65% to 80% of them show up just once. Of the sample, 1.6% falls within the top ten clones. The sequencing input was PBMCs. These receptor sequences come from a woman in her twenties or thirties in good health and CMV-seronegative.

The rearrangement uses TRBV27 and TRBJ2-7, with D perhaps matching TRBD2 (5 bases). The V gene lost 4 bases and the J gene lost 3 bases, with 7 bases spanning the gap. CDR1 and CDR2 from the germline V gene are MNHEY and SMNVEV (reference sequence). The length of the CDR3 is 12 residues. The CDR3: CASSSRVYEQYF. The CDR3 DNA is TGTGCCAGCAGTTCGCGGGTCTACGAGCAGTACTTC.

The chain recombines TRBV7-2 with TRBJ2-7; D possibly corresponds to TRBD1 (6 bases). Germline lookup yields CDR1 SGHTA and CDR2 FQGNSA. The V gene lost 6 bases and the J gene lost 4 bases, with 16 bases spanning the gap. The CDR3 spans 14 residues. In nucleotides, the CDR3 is TGTGCCAGCAGAGCGACACAGGGTAGTTACGAGCAGTACTTC. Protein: CASRATQGSYEQYF.

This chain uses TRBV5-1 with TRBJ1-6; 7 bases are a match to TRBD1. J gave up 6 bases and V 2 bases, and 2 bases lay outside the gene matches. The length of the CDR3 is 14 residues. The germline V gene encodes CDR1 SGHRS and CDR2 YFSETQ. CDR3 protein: CASSLGTANSPLHF. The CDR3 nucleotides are TGCGCCAGCAGCTTAGGGACAGCTAATTCACCCCTCCACTTT.

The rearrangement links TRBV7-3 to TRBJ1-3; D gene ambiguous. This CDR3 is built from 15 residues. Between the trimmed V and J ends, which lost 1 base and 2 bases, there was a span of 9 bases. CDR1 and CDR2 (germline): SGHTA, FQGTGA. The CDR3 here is CASSLIGGPGNTIYF. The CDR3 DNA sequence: TGTGCCAGCAGCTTAATAGGAGGCCCTGGAAACACCATATATTTT.

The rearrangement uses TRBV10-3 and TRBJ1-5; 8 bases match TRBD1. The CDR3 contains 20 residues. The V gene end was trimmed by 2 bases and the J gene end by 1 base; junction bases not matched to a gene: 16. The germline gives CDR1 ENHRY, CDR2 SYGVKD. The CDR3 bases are TGTGCCATCAGTGAGGCCGGAAGCAGGGGGCTGCAAAGGAGCAATCAGCCCCAGCATTTT. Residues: CAISEAGSRGLQRSNQPQHF.

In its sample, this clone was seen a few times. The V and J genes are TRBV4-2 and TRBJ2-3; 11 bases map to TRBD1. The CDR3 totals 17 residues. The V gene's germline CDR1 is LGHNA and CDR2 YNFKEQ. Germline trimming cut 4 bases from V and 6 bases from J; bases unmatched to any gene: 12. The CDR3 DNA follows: TGTGCCAGCAGCCGAGAGATGATCGGACAGGGGGCGGATACGCAGTATTTT. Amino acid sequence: CASSREMIGQGADTQYF.

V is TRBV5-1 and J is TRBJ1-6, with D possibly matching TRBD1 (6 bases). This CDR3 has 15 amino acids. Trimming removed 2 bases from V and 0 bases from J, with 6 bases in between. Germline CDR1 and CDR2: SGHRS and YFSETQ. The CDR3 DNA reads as TGCGCCAGCAGCTTACAGGGCTCCTATAATTCACCCCTCCACTTT. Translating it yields CASSLQGSYNSPLHF.

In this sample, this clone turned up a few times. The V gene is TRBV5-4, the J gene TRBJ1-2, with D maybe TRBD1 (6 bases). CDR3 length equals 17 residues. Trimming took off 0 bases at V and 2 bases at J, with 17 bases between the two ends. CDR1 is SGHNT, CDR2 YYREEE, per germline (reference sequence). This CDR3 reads CASSLAPGGRSNYGYTF. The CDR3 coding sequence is TGTGCCAGCAGCTTGGCCCCTGGGGGCCGTTCAAACTATGGCTACACCTTC.

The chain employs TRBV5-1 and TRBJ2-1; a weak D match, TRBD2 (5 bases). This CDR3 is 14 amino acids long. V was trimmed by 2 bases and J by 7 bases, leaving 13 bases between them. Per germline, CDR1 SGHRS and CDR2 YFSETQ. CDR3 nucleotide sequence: TGCGCCAGCAGCTTCGGGGAACCCCGGAATGAGCAGTTCTTC. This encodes CASSFGEPRNEQFF.

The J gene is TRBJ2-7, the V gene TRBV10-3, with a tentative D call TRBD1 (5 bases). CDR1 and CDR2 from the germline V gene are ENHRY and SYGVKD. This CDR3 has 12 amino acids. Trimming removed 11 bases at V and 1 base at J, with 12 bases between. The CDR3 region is CASTGDSYEQYV. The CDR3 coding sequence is TGTGCCTCCACAGGAGATTCCTACGAGCAGTACGTC.

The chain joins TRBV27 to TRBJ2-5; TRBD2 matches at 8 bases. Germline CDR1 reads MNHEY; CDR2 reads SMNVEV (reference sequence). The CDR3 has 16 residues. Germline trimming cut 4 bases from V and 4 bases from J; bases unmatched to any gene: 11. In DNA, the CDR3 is TGTGCCAGCAGTTCTGGGATAGCGGGATTCTTAGAGACCCAGTACTTC. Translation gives CASSSGIAGFLETQYF.

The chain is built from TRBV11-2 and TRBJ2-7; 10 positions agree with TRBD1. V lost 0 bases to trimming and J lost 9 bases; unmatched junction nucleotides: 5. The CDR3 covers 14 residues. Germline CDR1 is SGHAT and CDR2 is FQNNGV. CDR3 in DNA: TGTGCCAGCAGCTTAGATCGACAGGGGGCTCCGCAGTACGTC. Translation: CASSLDRQGAPQYV.

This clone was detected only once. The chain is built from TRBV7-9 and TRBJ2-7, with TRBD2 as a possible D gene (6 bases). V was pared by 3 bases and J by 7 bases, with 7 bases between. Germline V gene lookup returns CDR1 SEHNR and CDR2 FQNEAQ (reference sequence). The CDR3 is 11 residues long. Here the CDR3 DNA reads TGTGCCAGCAGCTTTGGAGGGGAGCAGTACTTC. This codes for CASSFGGEQYF.

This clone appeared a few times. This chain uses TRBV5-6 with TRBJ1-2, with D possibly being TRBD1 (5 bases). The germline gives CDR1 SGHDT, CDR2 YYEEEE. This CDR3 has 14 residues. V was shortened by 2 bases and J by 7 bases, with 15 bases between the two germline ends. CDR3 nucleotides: TGTGCCAGCAGCTTTAACGTGGGGGAGGTTGGCTACACCTTC. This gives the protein CASSFNVGEVGYTF.

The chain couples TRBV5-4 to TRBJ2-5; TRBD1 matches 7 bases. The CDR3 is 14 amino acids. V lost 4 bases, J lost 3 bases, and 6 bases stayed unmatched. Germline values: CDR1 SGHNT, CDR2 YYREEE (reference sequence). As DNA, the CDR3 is TGTGCCAGCAGCCCCTCGACAGGGAAAGAGACCCAGTACTTC. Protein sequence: CASSPSTGKETQYF. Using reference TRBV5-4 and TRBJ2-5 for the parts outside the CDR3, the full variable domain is ETGVTQSPTHLIKTRGQQVTLRCSSQSGHNTVSWYQQALGQGPQFIFQYYREEENGRGNFPPRFSGLQFPNYSSELNVNALELDDSALYLCASSPSTGKETQYFGPGTRLLVL.

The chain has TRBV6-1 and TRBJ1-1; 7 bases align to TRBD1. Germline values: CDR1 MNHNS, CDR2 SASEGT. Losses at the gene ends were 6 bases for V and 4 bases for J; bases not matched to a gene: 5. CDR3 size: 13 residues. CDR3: CASSRGRSTEAFF. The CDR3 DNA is TGTGCCAGCAGCAGGGGGAGGAGCACTGAAGCTTTCTTT.

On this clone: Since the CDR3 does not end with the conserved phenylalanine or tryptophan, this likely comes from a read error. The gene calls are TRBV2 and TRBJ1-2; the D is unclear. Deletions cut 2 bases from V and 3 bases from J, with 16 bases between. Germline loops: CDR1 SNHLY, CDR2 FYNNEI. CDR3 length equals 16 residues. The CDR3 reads CASSESIRGTDYGYTL. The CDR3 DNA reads TGTGCCAGCAGTGAATCTATCCGAGGAACTGACTATGGCTACACCCTC.

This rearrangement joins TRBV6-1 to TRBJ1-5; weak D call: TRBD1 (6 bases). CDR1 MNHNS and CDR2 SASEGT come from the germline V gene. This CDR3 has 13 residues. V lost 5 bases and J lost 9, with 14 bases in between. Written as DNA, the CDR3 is TGTGCCAGCAGTTTCAGGACAGAGGGGCCCCAGCATTTT. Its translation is CASSFRTEGPQHF.

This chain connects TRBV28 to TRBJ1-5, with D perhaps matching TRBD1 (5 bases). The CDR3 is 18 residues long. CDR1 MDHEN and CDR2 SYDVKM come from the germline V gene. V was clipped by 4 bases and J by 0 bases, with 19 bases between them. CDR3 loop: CASSSSSTALYSNQPQHF. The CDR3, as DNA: TGTGCCAGCAGTTCCTCCTCGACAGCCCTCTATAGCAATCAGCCCCAGCATTTT.

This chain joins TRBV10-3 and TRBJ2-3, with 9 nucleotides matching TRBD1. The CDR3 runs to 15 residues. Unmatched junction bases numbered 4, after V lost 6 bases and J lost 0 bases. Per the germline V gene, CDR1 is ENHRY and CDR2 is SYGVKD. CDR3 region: CAISNRGLSTDTQYF. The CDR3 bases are TGTGCCATCAGCAACAGGGGGCTAAGCACAGATACGCAGTATTTT.

The CDR3 region has the DNA TGTGCCAGCAGTGAATGGGGGACAGGTTCAAACACCGGGGAGCTGTTTTTT. This sequence encodes CASSEWGTGSNTGELFF. V usage is TRBV25-1 and J usage is TRBJ2-2; 8 nucleotides agree with TRBD1. This CDR3 region has 17 residues. V was pared by 1 base and J by 2 bases, with 6 bases of the junction left unmatched. Per germline, CDR1 MGHDK and CDR2 SYGVNS.

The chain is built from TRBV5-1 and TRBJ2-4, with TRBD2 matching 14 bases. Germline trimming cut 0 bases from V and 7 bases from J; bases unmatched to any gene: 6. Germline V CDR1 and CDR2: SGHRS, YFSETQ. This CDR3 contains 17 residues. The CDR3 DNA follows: TGCGCCAGCAGCTTGGCGCGGACTAGCGGGGGGCCGAACATTCAGTACTTC. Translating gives CASSLARTSGGPNIQYF.

The CDR3 loop is CAWTGGETQYF. For the CDR3, the DNA is TGTGCCTGGACGGGGGGAGAGACCCAGTACTTC. V is TRBV30 and J is TRBJ2-5; 7 bases are shared with TRBD2. Germline V gene data show CDR1 as GTSNPN and CDR2 as SVGIG (reference sequence). This CDR3 spans 11 amino acids. Trimming took 4 bases from V and 4 from J; bases not matched to a gene: 0.

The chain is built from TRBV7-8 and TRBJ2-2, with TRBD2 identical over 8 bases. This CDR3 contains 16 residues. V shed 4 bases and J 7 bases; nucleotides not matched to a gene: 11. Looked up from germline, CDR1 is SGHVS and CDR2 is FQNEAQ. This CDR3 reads CASSSKGAGVNGELFF. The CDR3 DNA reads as TGTGCCAGCAGCTCGAAGGGAGCGGGGGTTAACGGGGAGCTGTTTTTT.

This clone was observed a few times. The CDR3 spells CASSEQGLGYEQYV. The CDR3 DNA sequence: TGTGCCAGCAGTGAGCAGGGGCTTGGCTACGAGCAGTACGTC. J is TRBJ2-7 and V is TRBV2, with D perhaps TRBD1 (6 bases). The germline V and J ends were trimmed by 3 bases and 3 bases, with 12 bases remaining between them. The CDR3 contains 14 residues. Per the germline V gene, CDR1 is SNHLY and CDR2 is FYNNEI.

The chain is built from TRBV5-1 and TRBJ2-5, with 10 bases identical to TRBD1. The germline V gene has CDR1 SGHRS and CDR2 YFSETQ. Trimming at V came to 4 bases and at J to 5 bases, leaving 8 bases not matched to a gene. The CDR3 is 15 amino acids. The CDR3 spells CASSARGQGYETQYF. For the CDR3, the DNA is TGCGCCAGCAGCGCTCGGGGACAGGGGTACGAGACCCAGTACTTC.

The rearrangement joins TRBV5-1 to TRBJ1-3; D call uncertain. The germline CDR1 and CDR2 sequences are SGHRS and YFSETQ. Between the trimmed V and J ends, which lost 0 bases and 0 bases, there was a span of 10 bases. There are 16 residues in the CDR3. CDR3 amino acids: CASSLGNPSSGNTIYF. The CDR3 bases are TGCGCCAGCAGCTTGGGAAACCCGAGCTCTGGAAACACCATATATTTT.

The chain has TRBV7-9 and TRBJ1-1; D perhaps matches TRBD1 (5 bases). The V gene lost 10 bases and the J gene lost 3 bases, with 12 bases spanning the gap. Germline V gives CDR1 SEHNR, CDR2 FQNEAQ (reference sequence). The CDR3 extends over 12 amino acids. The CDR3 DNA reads TGTGCCACCGGGGGGGGAGACACTGAAGCTTTCTTT. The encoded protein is CATGGGDTEAFF.

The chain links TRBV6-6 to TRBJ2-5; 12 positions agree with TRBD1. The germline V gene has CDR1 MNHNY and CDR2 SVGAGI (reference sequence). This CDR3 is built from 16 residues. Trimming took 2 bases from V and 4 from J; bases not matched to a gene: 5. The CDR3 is CASSYRGTGGGETQYF. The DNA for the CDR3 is TGTGCCAGCAGTTACAGGGGGACAGGGGGCGGAGAGACCCAGTACTTC.

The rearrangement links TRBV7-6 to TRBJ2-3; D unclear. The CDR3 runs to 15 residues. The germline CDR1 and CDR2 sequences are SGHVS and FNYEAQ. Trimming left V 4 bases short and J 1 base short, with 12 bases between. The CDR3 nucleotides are TGTGCCAGCAGCTCGCCAGGTTCTGGCACAGATACGCAGTATTTT. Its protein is CASSSPGSGTDTQYF.